One sample yielded the 5 T cell receptor beta chains listed below, sequenced in a study of cytomegalovirus exposure and HLA in healthy donors. PCR employed 60 Vbeta and 13 Jbeta primers. Sequencing used immunoSEQ multiplex PCR; TCRdb keeps in-frame clones, though not all of them. Of approximately 200,000 clones detected, roughly 78% appear once; the ten largest clones hold 4.4%. Source material: PBMCs. The source is a woman in her twenties or thirties in good health and CMV-seropositive.

The CDR3 reads CASSQEIKSGERDTQYF. CDR3 bases: TGCGCCAGCAGCCAAGAAATCAAGTCCGGGGAGCGAGATACGCAGTATTTT. The chain combines TRBV4-1 with TRBJ2-3, with D possibly matching TRBD2 (5 bases). The CDR3 runs 17 residues. V was clipped by 0 bases and J by 5 bases, with 18 bases between them. Germline V lookup: CDR1 MGHRA, CDR2 YSYEKL.

V gene TRBV28 combines with J gene TRBJ1-2; no clear D gene. CDR1 and CDR2 from the germline V gene are MDHEN and SYDVKM. V lost 10 bases and J 0 bases, leaving 15 bases between the germline ends. There are 14 residues in the CDR3. CDR3 in DNA: TGTGCCATCTCGGGTCCTAAAGCTAACTATGGCTACACCTTC. It is translated as CAISGPKANYGYTF.

The V gene is TRBV4-3, the J gene TRBJ2-2; possible D gene TRBD2, 6 bases. Germline V lookup: CDR1 LGHNA, CDR2 YSLEER. Between the trimmed V and J ends, which lost 4 bases and 7 bases, there was a span of 19 bases. The CDR3 has 16 residues. CDR3 sequence: CASSRVWRGTGGELFF. CDR3 bases: TGCGCCAGCAGCCGGGTCTGGAGGGGAACGGGCGGGGAGCTGTTTTTT.

Written as DNA, the CDR3 is TGTGCCAGCAGCCCTGCAGCCTCGGGACAGGGACAAGCTTTCTTT. This codes for CASSPAASGQGQAFF. V is TRBV6-1 and J is TRBJ1-1; 9 positions agree with TRBD1. The germline gives CDR1 MNHNS, CDR2 SASEGT. This CDR3 has 15 amino acids. V shed 6 bases, J shed 9 bases, and the junction held 14 bases outside the gene matches.

The chain recombines TRBV5-1 with TRBJ2-3, with a weak D call TRBD2 (6 bases). Looked up from germline, CDR1 is SGHRS and CDR2 is YFSETQ. The V end was cut by 2 bases, the J end by 4 bases, with 11 bases between. The CDR3 covers 14 residues. The CDR3 is CASSFLGDSDTQYF. The CDR3 DNA reads TGCGCCAGCAGCTTCCTCGGGGACTCAGATACGCAGTATTTT.